The 23 T cell receptor beta chains given below trace back to one sample, sequenced in a study of tumor and adjacent non-tumor tissue in lung cancer. A modified ARM-PCR protocol with three rounds of nested PCR amplified TCRbeta. One entry per CDR3 protein results from TCRdb running MiXCR on the multiplex PCR reads. The repertoire holds 40,000 to 45,000 distinct CDR3 sequences, with 60% as singletons. This sample's RNA came from whole unsorted tissue. The normal lung tissue was taken more than 3 cm from the tumor edge. Input material: distant non-tumor lung tissue. The receptors originated from a man in his fifties or sixties with non-small cell lung cancer.

On this clonotype: The conserved final phenylalanine or tryptophan is absent from the CDR3, which likely points to a read error. It is unclear where the CDR3 begins or ends on the DNA, so no DNA is shown, and the CDR3 is as TCRdb lists it. This rearrangement joins TRBV5-4 to TRBJ1-6; TRBD1 is the table's D call and was not checked against the DNA. Ends included, the CDR3 has 15 residues. CDR1 SGHNT and CDR2 YYREEE come from the germline V gene (reference sequence). This CDR3 is CASSTQGQGESPLKL.

This clonotype occurred many times. V and J are TRBV29-1 and TRBJ2-7; D not certain. Trimming shortened V by 4 bases and J by 7 bases, and 14 bases separated the two germline ends. The CDR3 is made up of 12 amino acids. Germline V gives CDR1 SQVTM, CDR2 ANQGSEA. In DNA, the CDR3 is TGCAGCGTTGTGCGGCCGGGCGGTGAGCAGTACTTC. Amino acids: CSVVRPGGEQYF.

Note on this clonotype: One end of the junction fails to match germline, which may point to a read error. The rearrangement uses TRBV6-5 and TRBJ2-2; perhaps TRBD2 as D (7 bases). Germline values: CDR1 MNHEY, CDR2 SVGAGI. The length of the CDR3 is 15 residues. CDR3: CSSSKVGGQVGELFF. The CDR3 DNA reads TGTTCCAGCAGCAAAGTCGGGGGGCAGGTCGGGGAGCTGTTTTTT.

As for this clonotype: A much larger clone differs by one base, so this may be a read error. Without the conserved terminal phenylalanine or tryptophan, this CDR3 likely stems from a read error. The chain couples TRBV28 to TRBJ1-4; 7 nucleotides agree with TRBD1. CDR1 is MDHEN, CDR2 SYDVKM, per germline. CDR3 length: 13 amino acids. The V gene end was trimmed by 4 bases and the J gene end by 8 bases; junction bases not matched to a gene: 4. CDR3 region: CASSSGTVEKLFL. The CDR3 DNA reads as TGTGCCAGCAGTTCCGGGACAGTCGAAAAACTGTTTCTT.

This clonotype came up a few times. The gene calls are TRBV6-5 and TRBJ2-1; D possibly corresponds to TRBD2 (5 bases). The CDR3 contains 16 residues. The V gene's germline CDR1 is MNHEY and CDR2 SVGAGI. The V gene lost 9 bases and the J gene lost 0 bases, with 18 bases spanning the gap. The DNA for the CDR3 is TGTGCCAGTAGTAGAACTAGTGGGTCCTCCTACAATGAGCAGTTCTTC. Residues: CASSRTSGSSYNEQFF.

A word on this clonotype: It may be a read error: a sequence one base away is much more abundant. The chain employs TRBV4-1 and TRBJ2-1, with a possible D match to TRBD2 (6 bases). The CDR3 runs 14 residues. The germline CDR1 and CDR2 sequences are MGHRA and YSYEKL. The ends were cut back, 0 bases at V and 15 bases at J, with 18 bases in the middle. In DNA form, the CDR3 reads TGCGCCAGCAGCCAAGAAACTTTAGAGCGGGCTGCGTTCTTC. This gives the protein CASSQETLERAAFF.

On this clonotype: A much larger clone differs from this one at a single base, so this may be a read error. CDR3 DNA sequence: TGTGCCAGCAGTTCCCTAGGGGCCTTCCGACGGGAGCAGTTCTTC. Encoded protein: CASSSLGAFRREQFF. This chain joins TRBV28 and TRBJ2-1; a possible D gene is TRBD1 (5 bases). Trimming stripped 4 bases from V and 10 bases from J, with 20 bases between. Germline V CDR1 and CDR2: MDHEN, SYDVKM. This CDR3 has 15 residues.

CDR3 residues: CASSLEGQGHNEQFF. CDR3 in DNA: TGTGCCAGCAGCTTGGAGGGACAGGGTCACAATGAGCAGTTCTTC. This sequence joins TRBV11-1 and TRBJ2-1; 9 bases line up with TRBD1. There are 15 residues in the CDR3. Germline V gene data show CDR1 as SGHAT and CDR2 as FQDESV (reference sequence). After removal of 3 bases from V and 5 bases from J, the junction contained 5 bases not matched to a gene.

To note about this clonotype: A read error may explain this, as a much larger clone is one base away. The chain is built from TRBV5-1 and TRBJ2-7; possible D gene TRBD1, 5 bases. This CDR3 is built from 12 residues. CDR1 is SGHRS and CDR2 is YFSETQ in the germline V gene. CDR3 amino acids: CANSLTVYEQYF. The CDR3 bases are TGCGCCAACAGCTTGACAGTCTACGAGCAGTACTTC.

The genes are TRBV29-1 and TRBJ2-1; 7 positions match TRBD2. Trimming cost V 0 bases and J 8 bases; bases outside gene matches: 10. The CDR3 length is 15 residues. Germline-derived CDR1 and CDR2 are SQVTM and ANQGSEA. For the CDR3, the DNA is TGCAGCGTTGAAGATCTGAAAGGGGCGGGAGATGAGCAGTTCTTC. This translates into CSVEDLKGAGDEQFF.

The sample holds one count of this clonotype. One junction end disagrees with the germline gene, perhaps due to a read error. The chain combines TRBV29-1 with TRBJ2-7, with TRBD1 matching over 12 bases. Germline-derived CDR1 and CDR2 are SQVTM and ANQGSEA. The CDR3 has 15 residues. CDR3 residues: CSIVSGGQGAYGQYF. The CDR3 DNA reads as TGCAGCATTGTGTCGGGGGGACAGGGGGCCTACGGGCAGTACTTC.

Comment on this clonotype: A clone one base away is much larger, so this may be a read error. This chain connects TRBV7-9 to TRBJ2-7; D could derive from TRBD1 or TRBD2 (6 bases each). The CDR3 has 14 residues. Germline lookup yields CDR1 SEHNR and CDR2 FQNEAQ (reference sequence). For the CDR3, the DNA is TGTGTCAGCAGCTCCGGGCAGGGGAGGTACGAGCAGTACTTC. Protein sequence: CVSSSGQGRYEQYF.

This clonotype came up a few times. The gene calls are TRBV24-1 and TRBJ2-3, with TRBD2 matching 10 bases. From germline, CDR1 is KGHDR and CDR2 SFDVKD. The CDR3 runs 15 residues. Germline trimming cut 5 bases from V and 1 base from J; bases unmatched to any gene: 2. The CDR3 protein is CATSVGTSGTDTQYF. CDR3 sequence (DNA): TGTGCCACCAGTGTCGGGACTAGCGGCACAGATACGCAGTATTTT.

This clonotype was detected only once. One end of the junction varies from germline; a read error may be responsible. The rearrangement joins TRBV28 to TRBJ1-5; D gene uncertain. Germline CDR1 is MDHEN and CDR2 is SYDVKM. The length of the CDR3 is 15 residues. This chain's CDR3 is CVSRPSLPLNQPQHF. The DNA for the CDR3 is TGTGTCAGCAGACCAAGCCTCCCACTCAATCAGCCCCAGCATTTT.

Comment on this clonotype: The junction departs from the called germline gene at one end, perhaps through a read error. The gene calls are TRBV29-1 and TRBJ2-3; 7 nucleotides line up with TRBD1. The CDR3 covers 15 residues. Germline V gene data show CDR1 as SQVTM and CDR2 as ANQGSEA. The CDR3 protein is CSASPGIGGTNTQYF. CDR3 DNA sequence: TGCAGCGCGAGCCCCGGGATAGGGGGCACAAATACGCAGTATTTT.

In its sample, this clonotype was seen many times. The chain employs TRBV20-1 and TRBJ2-4; 15 bases are shared with TRBD2. This CDR3 is 17 amino acids long. The germline gives CDR1 DFQATT, CDR2 SNEGSKA (reference sequence). The J segment lost 7 bases and the V segment lost 0 bases, leaving 7 bases of the junction unmatched. The CDR3 loop is CSARDPGLAGGQNIQYF. The CDR3 DNA reads TGCAGTGCTAGAGATCCCGGACTAGCGGGGGGGCAGAACATTCAGTACTTC.

As for this clonotype: The junction differs from germline at one of its ends, possibly a read error. The V gene is TRBV11-2, the J gene TRBJ2-3; 12 bases fit TRBD2. The CDR3 extends over 16 amino acids. In germline, CDR1 is SGHAT, CDR2 FQNNGV. Written as DNA, the CDR3 is TGTGCCAGCAGCCTCGGACTAGCGGGAACCGCAGATACGCAGTATTTC. The encoded protein is CASSLGLAGTADTQYF.

The chain uses TRBV20-1 and TRBJ2-1; 8 bases agree with TRBD1. V shed 7 bases, J shed 1 base, and the junction held 12 bases outside the gene matches. Germline loops: CDR1 DFQATT, CDR2 SNEGSKA (reference sequence). This CDR3 is 16 amino acids long. The CDR3 loop is CSVRRQGMSSYNEQFF. The CDR3 nucleotides are TGCAGTGTTAGGAGACAGGGGATGAGTTCCTACAATGAGCAGTTCTTC.

Worth noting for this clonotype: A junction boundary mismatches the germline segment, possibly from a read error. This rearrangement joins TRBV4-2 to TRBJ2-5; D uncertain. The CDR3 is 13 residues long. Germline V CDR1 and CDR2: LGHNA, YNFKEQ. For the CDR3, the DNA is TGTGCCAGCGGCCACAGCGACGCGGAGACCCGGTACTTC. It encodes CASGHSDAETRYF.

This clonotype has a handful of counts. This may stem from a read error, because a much larger clone lies one nucleotide away. This rearrangement joins TRBV10-1 to TRBJ2-5; D not resolved. The germline CDR1 and CDR2 sequences are WNHNN and SYGVQD (reference sequence). The CDR3 spans 13 residues. As DNA, the CDR3 is TGCACCAGCAGTGACTCCCCGGTGGAGACCCAGTACTTC. Its protein is CTSSDSPVETQYF.

This clonotype was observed at least ten times. J is TRBJ2-5 and V is TRBV4-1; TRBD1 agrees at 7 bases. Looked up from germline, CDR1 is MGHRA and CDR2 is YSYEKL. V lost 7 bases to trimming and J lost 6 bases; unmatched junction nucleotides: 14. The CDR3 is 15 amino acids. In DNA, the CDR3 is TGCGCCAGCACCTCGTTACTTGACAGGGCGAAGACCCAGTACTTC. It translates to CASTSLLDRAKTQYF.

Notes on this clonotype: The junction departs from the called germline gene at one end, perhaps through a read error. The chain employs TRBV11-2 and TRBJ1-2; D not certain. The CDR3 consists of 14 residues. The germline V gene encodes CDR1 SGHAT and CDR2 FQNNGV. CDR3 in amino acids: CANSSEAGARGYTF. The CDR3 DNA follows: TGTGCCAACAGCTCCGAGGCAGGAGCCCGCGGCTACACCTTC.

At least ten counts were recorded for this clonotype. J is TRBJ1-2 and V is TRBV28; D is undetermined. CDR3 length: 14 amino acids. The V end lost 7 bases, the J end lost 4 bases, and 16 bases lay between the germline ends. Germline lookup yields CDR1 MDHEN and CDR2 SYDVKM. The CDR3 DNA reads as TGTGCCAGCACCGTACCTCAGGCGGGCTATGGCTACACCTTC. As protein: CASTVPQAGYGYTF.